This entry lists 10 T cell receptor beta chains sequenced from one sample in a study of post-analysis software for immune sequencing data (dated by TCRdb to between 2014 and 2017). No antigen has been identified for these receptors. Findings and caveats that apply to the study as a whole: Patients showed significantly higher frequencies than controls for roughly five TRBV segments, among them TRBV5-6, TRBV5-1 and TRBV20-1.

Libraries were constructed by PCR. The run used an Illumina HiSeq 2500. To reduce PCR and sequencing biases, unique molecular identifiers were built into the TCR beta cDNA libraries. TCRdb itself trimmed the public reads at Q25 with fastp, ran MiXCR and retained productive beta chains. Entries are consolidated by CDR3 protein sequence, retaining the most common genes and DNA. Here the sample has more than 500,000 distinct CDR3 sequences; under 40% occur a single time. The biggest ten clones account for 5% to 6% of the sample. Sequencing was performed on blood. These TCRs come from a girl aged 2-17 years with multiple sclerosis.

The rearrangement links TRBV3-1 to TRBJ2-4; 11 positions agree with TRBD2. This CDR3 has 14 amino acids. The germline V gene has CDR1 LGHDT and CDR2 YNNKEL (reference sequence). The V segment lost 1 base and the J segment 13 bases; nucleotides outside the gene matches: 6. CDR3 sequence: CASSQGLAGWEQYF. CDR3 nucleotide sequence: TGTGCCAGCAGCCAAGGACTAGCGGGGTGGGAGCAGTACTTC. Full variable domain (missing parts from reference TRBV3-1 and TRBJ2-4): DTAVSQTPKYLVTQMGNDKSIKCEQNLGHDTMYWYKQDSKKFLKIMFSYNNKELIINETVPNRFSPKSPDKAHLNLHINSLELGDSAVYFCASSQGLAGWEQYFGAGTRLSVL.

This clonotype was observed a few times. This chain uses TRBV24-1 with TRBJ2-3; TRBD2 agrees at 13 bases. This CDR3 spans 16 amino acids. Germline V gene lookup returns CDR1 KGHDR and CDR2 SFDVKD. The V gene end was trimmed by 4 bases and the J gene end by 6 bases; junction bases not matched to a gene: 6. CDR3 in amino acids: CATSDPPGLAGDTQYF. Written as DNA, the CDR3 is TGTGCCACCAGTGACCCCCCGGGACTAGCGGGGGATACGCAGTATTTT.

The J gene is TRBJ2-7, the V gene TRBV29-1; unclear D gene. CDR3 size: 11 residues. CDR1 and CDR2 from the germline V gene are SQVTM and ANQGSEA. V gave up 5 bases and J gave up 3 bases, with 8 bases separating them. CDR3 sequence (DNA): TGCAGCGTTTTGACCCGCTACGAGCAGTACTTC. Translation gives CSVLTRYEQYF.

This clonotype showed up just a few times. The CDR3 is CASSRTGTGGPNYGYTF. The CDR3 DNA sequence: TGTGCCAGCAGCCGAACCGGGACAGGGGGCCCTAACTATGGCTACACCTTC. The chain links TRBV6-1 to TRBJ1-2, with TRBD1 identical over 12 bases. CDR3 length: 17 amino acids. Germline-derived CDR1 and CDR2 are MNHNS and SASEGT. The trim removed 6 bases at V and 0 bases at J, leaving 8 bases unmatched.

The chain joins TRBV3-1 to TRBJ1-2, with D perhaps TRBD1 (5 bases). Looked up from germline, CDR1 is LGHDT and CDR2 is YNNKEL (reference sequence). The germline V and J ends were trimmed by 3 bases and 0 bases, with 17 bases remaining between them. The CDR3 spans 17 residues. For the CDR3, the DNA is TGTGCCAGCAGCCACGCTGGGGGGGTTCGTTCTAACTATGGCTACACCTTC. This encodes CASSHAGGVRSNYGYTF.

This CDR3 reads CASSTRGGGDGYTF. The CDR3 coding sequence is TGTGCCAGCAGCACCAGAGGGGGGGGCGATGGCTACACCTTC. This chain joins TRBV7-8 and TRBJ1-2; D perhaps matches TRBD1 (6 bases). Trimming shortened V by 5 bases and J by 6 bases, and 16 bases separated the two germline ends. CDR1 and CDR2 from the germline V gene are SGHVS and FQNEAQ. CDR3 size: 14 residues.

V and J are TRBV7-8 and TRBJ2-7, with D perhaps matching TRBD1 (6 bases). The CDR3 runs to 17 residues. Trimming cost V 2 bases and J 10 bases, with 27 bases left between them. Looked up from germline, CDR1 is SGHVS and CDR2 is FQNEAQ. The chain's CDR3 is CASSLSHRERGKNVQYF. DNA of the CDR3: TGTGCCAGCAGCTTATCCCACAGGGAACGAGGCAAAAACGTTCAGTACTTC.

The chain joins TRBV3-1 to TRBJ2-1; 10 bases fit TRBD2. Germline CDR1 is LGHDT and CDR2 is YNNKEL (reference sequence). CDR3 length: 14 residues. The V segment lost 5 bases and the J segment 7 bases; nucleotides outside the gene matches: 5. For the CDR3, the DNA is TGTGCCAGCAGCTGCACTAGCGGGGAAAATGAGCAGTTCTTC. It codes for CASSCTSGENEQFF.

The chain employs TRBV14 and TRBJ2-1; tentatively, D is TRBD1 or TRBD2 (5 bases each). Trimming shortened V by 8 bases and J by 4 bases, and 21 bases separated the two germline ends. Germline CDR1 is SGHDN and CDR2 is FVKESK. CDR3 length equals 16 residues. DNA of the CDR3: TGTGCCAGCGCCGGGGAAGGGGCGGCCCTATACAATGAGCAGTTCTTC. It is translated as CASAGEGAALYNEQFF.

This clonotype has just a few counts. In DNA form, the CDR3 reads TGTGCCAGCAGTCCGGGACTAGCGGGGGGCCGCGGGGGTTACAATGAGCAGTTCTTC. It yields the protein CASSPGLAGGRGGYNEQFF. The chain links TRBV28 to TRBJ2-1, with 15 bases that match TRBD2. Per the germline V gene, CDR1 is MDHEN and CDR2 is SYDVKM. CDR3 length equals 19 residues. V lost 5 bases and J lost 4; bases outside the gene matches: 12.